The sequence of this T cell receptor beta chain was determined in a study of cytomegalovirus exposure and HLA in healthy donors. Study details: The roughly 110 validation repertoires matched the roughly 700 first-cohort repertoires in platform, a later analysis reported. Findings of the study overall: The TCR clusters that emerged in the first cohort tended, a later analysis found, to co-occur in the 120 or so validation repertoires. The classifier was said to identify cytomegalovirus status with high specificity and sensitivity. Most TCRs appeared rarely, but some public TCRs recurred in many donors.

As regards this clone: What it binds is unknown.

V was pared by 5 bases and J by 5 bases, with 11 bases of the junction left unmatched. Germline CDR1 is MNHEY and CDR2 is SVGAGI. The CDR3 loop spans 15 amino acids. Profiled with immunoSEQ multiplex PCR; TCRdb holds only in-frame clones, not every one. This table has approximately 220,000 clones, around nine tenths appearing once. The sequence was obtained from a man aged 18 to 29 in good health and CMV-seronegative. Sequenced sample: PBMCs. The chain carries TRBV6-5 and TRBJ1-2, with 7 bases matching TRBD1. CDR3 residues: CASSTQQGWYYGYTF. Written as DNA, the CDR3 is TGTGCCAGCAGTACACAACAGGGGTGGTATTATGGCTACACCTTC.